This TCR beta chain came from a study of T cell responses to AZD1222 COVID-19 vaccine. Study outcomes and limitations: Donor demographics were predominantly white British with a female majority; clonal diversity may be underestimated. Samples come after the peak T cell response, not at day 14.

Sequenced by immunoSEQ multiplex PCR; TCRdb stores in-frame clones only, minus some. The table includes tens of thousands of clones, 90% to 95% detected once. Concerning this clone itself: Its antigen remains unidentified.

V was clipped by 3 bases and J by 1 base, with 9 bases between them. This CDR3 has 14 residues. CDR1 and CDR2 from the germline V gene are LNHDA and SQIVND (reference sequence). V and J are TRBV19 and TRBJ1-1; D is unresolved. This specimen was peripheral blood, taken on day 0 of MenACWY control vaccination. The sequence was obtained from an adult in good health. CDR3 region: CASSMSPENTEAFF. The DNA for the CDR3 is TGTGCCAGTAGTATGTCCCCAGAGAACACTGAAGCTTTCTTT. The whole variable domain, filled in from reference TRBV19 and TRBJ1-1, reads DGGITQSPKYLFRKEGQNVTLSCEQNLNHDAMYWYRQDPGQGLRLIYYSQIVNDFQKGDIAEGYSVSREKKESFPLTVTSAQKNPTAFYLCASSMSPENTEAFFGQGTRLTVV.